The rows below give T cell receptor beta chains drawn from one sample of a study of blood T cells in healthy people across ages. TCRdb reprocessed the 5' RACE reads via MiXCR and lists one record per CDR3 protein. The profile covers about 700,000 distinct CDR3 sequences, with around 32% appearing a single time and roughly 15% taken by the ten largest. Sequences were obtained from blood. The receptors here all came from an elderly woman in good health. CDR3s include the opening cysteine and the closing phenylalanine or tryptophan. Each record gives: J gene, clone size, D gene, V gene, CDR3 protein, CDR3 DNA. The D gene is left open where the match is weak. The size entry is marked missing in some rows and otherwise reads once, few, many or a size class.

j_call: TRBJ1-2
clone_size: many
d_call: -
v_call: TRBV6-5
cdr3_aa: CASSQTDGSYGYTF
cdr3_nt: TGTGCCAGCAGCCAGACGGACGGTTCCTATGGCTACACCTTC

j_call: TRBJ2-3
clone_size: few
d_call: -
v_call: TRBV5-1
cdr3_aa: CASSLGASKPDTQYF
cdr3_nt: TGCGCCAGCAGCTTGGGGGCTAGTAAGCCAGATACGCAGTATTTT

j_call: TRBJ2-7
clone_size: -
d_call: TRBD1
v_call: TRBV20-1
cdr3_aa: CSASWDSSSYEQYF
cdr3_nt: TGCAGTGCTAGTTGGGACAGCAGCTCCTACGAGCAGTACTTC

j_call: TRBJ2-3
clone_size: many
d_call: -
v_call: TRBV15
cdr3_aa: CATSRDRGKGRDTQYF
cdr3_nt: TGTGCCACCAGCAGAGATCGGGGAAAAGGGAGAGATACGCAGTATTTT

j_call: TRBJ2-1
clone_size: once
d_call: TRBD2
v_call: TRBV29-1
cdr3_aa: CSVGGLAGGPGGDEQFF
cdr3_nt: TGCAGCGTTGGCGGCCTAGCGGGAGGGCCTGGGGGAGATGAGCAGTTCTTC

j_call: TRBJ1-2
clone_size: once
d_call: -
v_call: TRBV27
cdr3_aa: CASSLSGGENAGYTF
cdr3_nt: TGTGCCAGCAGTTTATCGGGGGGGGAGAACGCTGGCTACACCTTC

j_call: TRBJ2-1
clone_size: many
d_call: -
v_call: TRBV7-9
cdr3_aa: CASSGVHAQFF
cdr3_nt: TGTGCCAGCAGCGGGGTACATGCGCAGTTCTTC

j_call: TRBJ2-1
clone_size: few
d_call: TRBD2
v_call: TRBV7-3
cdr3_aa: CASGPPGLAGGPTEQFF
cdr3_nt: TGTGCCAGCGGCCCCCCGGGACTAGCGGGGGGGCCTACTGAGCAGTTCTTC

j_call: TRBJ1-6
clone_size: many
d_call: -
v_call: TRBV6-5
cdr3_aa: CASSYSPKTDSPLHF
cdr3_nt: TGTGCCAGCAGTTACTCTCCGAAGACGGATTCACCCCTCCACTTT

j_call: TRBJ2-7
clone_size: many
d_call: TRBD1
v_call: TRBV10-2
cdr3_aa: CASGVGGQGDLHEQYF
cdr3_nt: TGCGCCAGTGGAGTTGGGGGACAGGGGGATCTGCACGAGCAGTACTTC

j_call: TRBJ1-4
clone_size: many
d_call: TRBD1
v_call: TRBV11-2
cdr3_aa: CASSLDSGGSEKLFF
cdr3_nt: TGTGCCAGCAGCTTAGATTCAGGGGGAAGTGAAAAACTGTTTTTT

j_call: TRBJ2-1
clone_size: many
d_call: TRBD2
v_call: TRBV20-1
cdr3_aa: CSAAESSGGARREQFF
cdr3_nt: TGCAGTGCTGCTGAGTCTAGCGGGGGGGCGAGGCGTGAGCAGTTCTTC

j_call: TRBJ2-5
clone_size: many
d_call: -
v_call: TRBV7-3
cdr3_aa: CASSRSGGGETQYF
cdr3_nt: TGTGCCAGCAGCCGTTCGGGGGGCGGGGAGACCCAGTACTTC

j_call: TRBJ2-7
clone_size: many
d_call: TRBD2
v_call: TRBV6-2/TRBV6-3
cdr3_aa: CASSYGTSRSSYEQYF
cdr3_nt: TGTGCCAGCAGTTACGGGACTAGCCGGAGCTCCTACGAGCAGTACTTC

j_call: TRBJ2-2
clone_size: -
d_call: -
v_call: TRBV24-1
cdr3_aa: CATSDFSRDTGELFF
cdr3_nt: TGTGCCACCAGTGATTTTAGCCGTGACACCGGGGAGCTGTTTTTT

j_call: TRBJ1-1
clone_size: many
d_call: TRBD1
v_call: TRBV20-1
cdr3_aa: CSAYRGRSTEAFF
cdr3_nt: TGCAGTGCTTACAGGGGGCGGAGCACTGAAGCTTTCTTT

j_call: TRBJ1-2
clone_size: -
d_call: -
v_call: TRBV7-9
cdr3_aa: CASSSTDRNYGYTF
cdr3_nt: TGTGCCAGCAGCTCGACTGATCGGAACTATGGCTACACCTTT

j_call: TRBJ2-5
clone_size: many
d_call: TRBD1
v_call: TRBV11-2
cdr3_aa: CASSLARDRVLETQYF
cdr3_nt: TGTGCCAGCAGCTTAGCGCGGGACAGGGTTTTGGAGACCCAGTACTTC

j_call: TRBJ2-1
clone_size: many
d_call: TRBD1
v_call: TRBV6-2/TRBV6-3
cdr3_aa: CASSYRTTGGTYNEQFF
cdr3_nt: TGTGCCAGCAGTTACCGAACGACAGGGGGCACCTACAATGAGCAGTTCTTC

j_call: TRBJ2-6
clone_size: -
d_call: -
v_call: TRBV15
cdr3_aa: CATSKLGRGSGANVLTF
cdr3_nt: TGTGCCACCAGCAAGCTCGGGCGGGGTTCTGGGGCCAACGTCCTGACTTTC

j_call: TRBJ1-6
clone_size: -
d_call: -
v_call: TRBV30
cdr3_aa: CACHGAYNSPLHF
cdr3_nt: TGTGCCTGTCACGGGGCGTATAATTCACCCCTCCACTTT

j_call: TRBJ1-4
clone_size: many
d_call: -
v_call: TRBV4-3
cdr3_aa: CASSQESAMATNEKLFF
cdr3_nt: TGCGCCAGCAGCCAAGAGTCAGCTATGGCAACTAATGAAAAACTGTTTTTT

j_call: TRBJ2-7
clone_size: many
d_call: TRBD2
v_call: TRBV7-2
cdr3_aa: CASSTSGTTLYEQYF
cdr3_nt: TGTGCCAGCAGCACTTCCGGGACTACTCTCTACGAGCAGTACTTC

j_call: TRBJ1-2
clone_size: -
d_call: -
v_call: TRBV20-1
cdr3_aa: CSASPLDYGYTF
cdr3_nt: TGCAGTGCTAGCCCCCTGGACTATGGCTACACCTTC

j_call: TRBJ2-5
clone_size: many
d_call: TRBD1
v_call: TRBV10-3
cdr3_aa: CAISEGDRALRETQYF
cdr3_nt: TGTGCCATCAGTGAGGGGGACAGGGCCCTACGGGAGACCCAGTACTTC

j_call: TRBJ1-5
clone_size: many
d_call: -
v_call: TRBV20-1
cdr3_aa: CSARDSGRPGQPQHF
cdr3_nt: TGCAGTGCTAGAGATTCGGGGAGGCCCGGGCAGCCCCAGCATTTT

j_call: TRBJ1-5
clone_size: few
d_call: -
v_call: TRBV20-1
cdr3_aa: CSARDGTQVWGNQPQHF
cdr3_nt: TGCAGTGCTAGAGATGGGACACAGGTTTGGGGCAATCAGCCCCAGCATTTT

j_call: TRBJ2-7
clone_size: many
d_call: -
v_call: TRBV6-5
cdr3_aa: CASSYSLNLHSSEQYF
cdr3_nt: TGTGCCAGCAGTTACTCGCTCAATTTACACTCCAGCGAGCAGTACTTC

j_call: TRBJ2-3
clone_size: many
d_call: TRBD2
v_call: TRBV5-4
cdr3_aa: CASSSATLRLAGSDTQYF
cdr3_nt: TGTGCCAGCAGCTCGGCCACGTTACGACTAGCGGGCTCAGATACGCAGTATTTT

j_call: TRBJ2-1
clone_size: -
d_call: -
v_call: TRBV27
cdr3_aa: CASSSRRYNEQFF
cdr3_nt: TGTGCCAGCAGTTCCCGACGGTACAATGAGCAGTTCTTC

j_call: TRBJ1-2
clone_size: -
d_call: TRBD1
v_call: TRBV29-1
cdr3_aa: CSVPRGQPNYGYTF
cdr3_nt: TGCAGCGTTCCGAGGGGGCAACCTAACTATGGCTACACCTTC

j_call: TRBJ1-2
clone_size: once
d_call: -
v_call: TRBV5-1
cdr3_aa: CASRDAYYDYTF
cdr3_nt: TGCGCCAGCAGGGACGCTTACTATGACTACACCTTC

j_call: TRBJ2-7
clone_size: many
d_call: TRBD2
v_call: TRBV12-3/TRBV12-4
cdr3_aa: CASSLGGGPTPYEQYF
cdr3_nt: TGTGCCAGCAGCCTTGGCGGGGGGCCGACGCCCTACGAGCAGTACTTC

j_call: TRBJ1-2
clone_size: few
d_call: -
v_call: TRBV14
cdr3_aa: CASSQPGINYGYTF
cdr3_nt: TGTGCCAGCAGCCAACCAGGGATTAACTATGGCTACACCTTC

j_call: TRBJ1-1
clone_size: -
d_call: TRBD1
v_call: TRBV19
cdr3_aa: CASSDRVTEAFF
cdr3_nt: TGTGCCAGTAGTGACAGGGTCACTGAAGCTTTCTTT

j_call: TRBJ2-1
clone_size: -
d_call: -
v_call: TRBV11-3
cdr3_aa: CASSVVGDWHEQFF
cdr3_nt: TGTGCCAGCAGCGTTGTGGGAGATTGGCATGAGCAGTTCTTC

j_call: TRBJ2-7
clone_size: -
d_call: -
v_call: TRBV7-2
cdr3_aa: CASSLATSGRSEQYF
cdr3_nt: TGTGCCAGCAGCTTAGCTACATCGGGACGCTCCGAGCAGTACTTC

j_call: TRBJ2-5
clone_size: once
d_call: -
v_call: TRBV29-1
cdr3_aa: CSGEQETQYF
cdr3_nt: TGCAGCGGGGAGCAAGAGACCCAGTACTTC

j_call: TRBJ2-5
clone_size: -
d_call: TRBD2
v_call: TRBV30
cdr3_aa: CAWSGGTSGRQETQYF
cdr3_nt: TGTGCCTGGAGTGGCGGGACTAGCGGGCGTCAAGAGACCCAGTACTTC

j_call: TRBJ2-3
clone_size: -
d_call: TRBD2
v_call: TRBV19
cdr3_aa: CASSREAGAGTDTQYF
cdr3_nt: TGTGCCAGTAGTAGGGAAGCGGGGGCCGGCACAGATACGCAGTATTTT

j_call: TRBJ1-6
clone_size: many
d_call: -
v_call: TRBV2
cdr3_aa: CASRLEGSGNSPLHF
cdr3_nt: TGTGCCAGCAGATTAGAGGGGTCGGGTAATTCACCCCTCCACTTT